What follows describes a single TCR beta chain. Its antigen is still unknown. This specimen belongs to a study of cytomegalovirus exposure and HLA in healthy donors. General study points: Rare sequences made up most TCRs, while some public TCRs were found in many donors.

PCR employed 60 Vbeta and 13 Jbeta primers. Sequencing was performed with immunoSEQ multiplex PCR; in TCRdb, only in-frame clones are kept and a portion is missing. Among around 140,000 clones listed, 75% to 85% were seen once. V gave up 4 bases and J gave up 0 bases; unmatched junction bases: 6. This CDR3 region has 15 residues. Germline loops: CDR1 SGHRS, CDR2 YFSETQ. This TCR came from a male donor in good health and CMV-seronegative. Material: PBMCs. This chain uses TRBV5-1 with TRBJ1-1; 7 nucleotides agree with TRBD1. The CDR3 DNA reads as TGCGCCAGCAGCCGTACAGGGGCGATGAACACTGAAGCTTTCTTT. It specifies CASSRTGAMNTEAFF.